The 10 T cell receptor beta chains presented below share a single source sample, sequenced in a study of Ad26.COV2.S vaccination and SARS-CoV-2 variants. Some clones are missing from TCRdb's copy, which holds only in-frame ones; the method was immunoSEQ multiplex PCR. This table has 350,000 to 450,000 clones, around 89% appearing once. Sample treatment: roughly 19 received Ad26.COV2.S at low or high dose, single or two shots; about five received placebo; per-sample allocation not given. Vaccine and placebo recipients were sampled on day 63 after the first injection. The sequenced sample was peripheral blood, obtained in a trial of Ad26.COV2.S vaccine versus placebo. The receptors were gathered from a person aged 18 to 65 who received the Ad26.COV2.S COVID-19 vaccine or a placebo.

The chain combines TRBV11-2 with TRBJ2-1, with 12 positions matching TRBD1. This CDR3 is 19 amino acids long. The J segment lost 4 bases and the V segment lost 1 base, leaving 11 bases of the junction unmatched. Germline CDR1 and CDR2: SGHAT and FQNNGV. This CDR3 is CASSLGGTGGFVPYNEQFF. DNA for the CDR3: TGTGCCAGCAGCTTAGGTGGGACAGGGGGCTTCGTGCCTTACAATGAGCAGTTCTTC.

This clone was observed a handful of times. The V call is TRBV5-1, the J call TRBJ2-2; the D is unclear. V dropped 1 base and J dropped 3 bases, with 7 bases sitting between them. Looked up from germline, CDR1 is SGHRS and CDR2 is YFSETQ. The CDR3 is made up of 14 amino acids. The CDR3 loop is CASSLYGDTGELFF. The CDR3 nucleotides are TGCGCCAGCAGCTTGTATGGGGACACCGGGGAGCTGTTTTTT.

The chain is built from TRBV30 and TRBJ2-1, with 10 bases aligning to TRBD1. V shed 4 bases and J 15 bases; nucleotides not matched to a gene: 12. Germline V gene sequence: CDR1 GTSNPN, CDR2 SVGIG (reference sequence). This CDR3 has 13 amino acids. CDR3 in amino acids: CAWKESRDRGTFF. Here the CDR3 DNA reads TGTGCCTGGAAGGAATCCCGGGACAGGGGAACGTTCTTC.

In its sample, this clone was seen once. The chain recombines TRBV11-2 with TRBJ2-1; 9 bases align to TRBD2. After removal of 5 bases from V and 7 bases from J, the junction contained 6 bases not matched to a gene. Germline V CDR1 and CDR2: SGHAT, FQNNGV. CDR3 length: 14 residues. Here the CDR3 reads CASSAGLAKNEQFF. CDR3 DNA sequence: TGTGCCAGCAGCGCGGGACTAGCAAAGAATGAGCAGTTCTTC.

This chain joins TRBV30 and TRBJ1-2; 9 positions match TRBD1. CDR3 length equals 14 residues. From germline, CDR1 is GTSNPN and CDR2 SVGIG (reference sequence). Losses at the gene ends were 6 bases for V and 5 bases for J; bases not matched to a gene: 10. Written as DNA, the CDR3 is TGTGCCTGTAGCCGGGACAGGGCTCAGTATGGCTACACCTTC. This encodes CACSRDRAQYGYTF.

This chain links TRBV5-1 with TRBJ2-3, with D maybe TRBD1 (6 bases). Deletions cut 0 bases from V and 0 bases from J, with 11 bases between. The CDR3 totals 16 residues. CDR1 and CDR2 from the germline V gene are SGHRS and YFSETQ. As DNA, the CDR3 is TGCGCCAGCAGCTTGGGTACAGGGAGTAGCACAGATACGCAGTATTTT. It codes for CASSLGTGSSTDTQYF.

Written as DNA, the CDR3 is TGTGCCAGCAGCTTAGCGGTAGGGACAGGGCGAGATCAGCCCCAGCATTTT. It yields the protein CASSLAVGTGRDQPQHF. The chain recombines TRBV7-9 with TRBJ1-5; 9 bases are shared with TRBD1. V shed 0 bases and J 5 bases; nucleotides not matched to a gene: 8. This CDR3 has 17 residues. Germline assignment: CDR1 SEHNR and CDR2 FQNEAQ (reference sequence).

This clone is a singleton in its sample. The V gene is TRBV6-2 or TRBV6-3, the J gene TRBJ2-7, with no clear D. The CDR3 has 12 residues. Germline V lookup: CDR1 MNHEY, CDR2 SVGEGT. Trimming took off 0 bases at V and 6 bases at J, with 6 bases between the two ends. The CDR3, as DNA: TGTGCCAGCAGTTACTCGGGGTTCGAGCAGTACTTC. It translates to CASSYSGFEQYF.

This clone was detected once. The CDR3 sequence is CAWTLGQPYTDTQYF. Written as DNA, the CDR3 is TGTGCCTGGACCTTGGGACAGCCTTACACAGATACGCAGTATTTT. The genes are TRBV30 and TRBJ2-3; the match to TRBD1 covers 7 bases. The J segment lost 2 bases and the V segment lost 4 bases, leaving 9 bases of the junction unmatched. In germline, CDR1 is GTSNPN, CDR2 SVGIG (reference sequence). This CDR3 has 15 amino acids.

This clone was found many times. The chain couples TRBV2 to TRBJ1-1; possible D gene TRBD1, 6 bases. Germline loops: CDR1 SNHLY, CDR2 FYNNEI. The CDR3 covers 15 residues. With 5 bases removed from V and 5 bases from J, the gap between germline ends came to 18 bases. CDR3 sequence (DNA): TGTGCCAGCAGTCATCTAGGGGGGGTGGAAACTGAAGCTTTCTTT. Translation gives CASSHLGGVETEAFF. Drawing the rest from reference TRBV2 and TRBJ1-1, the complete variable domain is EPEVTQTPSHQVTQMGQEVILRCVPISNHLYFYWYRQILGQKVEFLVSFYNNEISEKSEIFDDQFSVERPDGSNFTLKIRSTKLEDSAMYFCASSHLGGVETEAFFGQGTRLTVV.